The clone carrying this T cell receptor (beta chain) was counted between two and nine times. This entry comes from a study of blood T cells in healthy people across ages. Samples had at least 6.5 million PBMCs isolated from them. A second PCR of roughly 6 to 12 cycles used a sample-barcoded 5' primer and a J-beta primer mix. In TCRdb, the 5' RACE reads were re-called with MiXCR into one record per CDR3 protein. In the table there are 600,000 to 900,000 distinct CDR3 sequences, around 24% of which are singletons. The CDR3 sequence is 15 residues long. CDR1 LGHDT and CDR2 YNNKEL come from the germline V gene (reference sequence). These data were likewise used in another study, on T cells of mothers and their children. That study reports: Each donor was one of three healthy Caucasian mothers or one of their six children. No clones detected were persistent microchimeric T cell clones.

The receptor comes from a boy between 10 and 17 years old in good health. The sample consisted of blood. The V call is TRBV3-1, the J call TRBJ2-5; D remains unclear. The J call may be wrong; the DNA end is better matched by TRBJ2-1. As DNA, the CDR3 is TGTGCCAGCAGCCAAGGGCCCCGGCAGTACAATGAGCAGTTCTTC. Its translation is CASSQGPRQYNEQFF.